This T cell receptor beta chain derives from a study of blood T cells in healthy people across ages. Using a J-beta primer mix together with a sample-barcoded 5' primer, a second PCR was run for roughly 6 to 12 cycles. TCRdb redid the calling of the 5' RACE reads with MiXCR, one entry per CDR3 protein. The data contain around 870,000 distinct CDR3 sequences, 25% to 35% of them singletons. V was pared by 3 bases and J by 9 bases, with 4 bases of the junction left unmatched. The CDR3 extends over 14 amino acids. CDR1 is SEHNR and CDR2 is FQNEAQ in the germline V gene (reference sequence). A few counts support this clonotype.

The sequence was obtained from a woman older than 75 in good health. This chain uses TRBV7-9 with TRBJ1-6, with 8 bases aligning to TRBD1. Sequencing was carried out using blood. The CDR3 spells CASSLTGDSSPLHF. The DNA of the CDR3 is TGTGCCAGCAGCTTGACAGGGGACAGTTCACCCCTCCACTTT.